This T cell receptor (beta chain) emerged from a study of blood T cell repertoires in COVID-19. Study-level background: Specimens from acute and convalescent COVID-19 originated in the United States, Italy and Spain. PBMCs, B-cell-depleted T cells, or T cells were the source of the cDNA or gDNA that made up the material.

The CDR3 has 13 residues. Trimming stripped 0 bases from V and 1 base from J, with 4 bases between. CDR1 and CDR2 from the germline V gene are SGDLS and YYNGEE. Per the original methods: Amplification of reference gene primers provided the estimated nucleated cell counts. Some clones are missing from TCRdb's copy, which holds only in-frame ones; the method was immunoSEQ multiplex PCR. Clonal size and the V and J genes are those of that table, whereas D and trimming came from the DNA. Among 45,000 to 70,000 clones listed, about four fifths were seen once. This chain uses TRBV9 with TRBJ1-1; D not certain. The sample comprised peripheral blood. This clonotype originated in a woman aged 55 to 70 with acute or convalescent COVID-19. The CDR3 here is CASSVASNTEAFF. CDR3 nucleotide sequence: TGTGCCAGCAGCGTAGCTTCGAACACTGAAGCTTTCTTT.